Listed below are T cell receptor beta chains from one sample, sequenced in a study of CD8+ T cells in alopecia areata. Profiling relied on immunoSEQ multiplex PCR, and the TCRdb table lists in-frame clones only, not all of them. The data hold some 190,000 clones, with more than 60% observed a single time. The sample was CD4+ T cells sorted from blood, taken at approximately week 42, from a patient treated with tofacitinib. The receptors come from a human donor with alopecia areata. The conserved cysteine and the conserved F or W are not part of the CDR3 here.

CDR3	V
ASSVTGIDPPGYT	TRBV5-6
ASSRRRRGTQY	TRBV28
ASSHRGQGTDTQY	TRBV4-3
ASSQDLGGGRYNEQF	TRBV4-3
ASSLADMADPNEKLF	TRBV5-1
ASSLARGVPYEQY	TRBV7-2
SVGDRQETQY	TRBV29-1
AWSATANSNQPQH	TRBV30
ASSQDLSGASYNEQF	TRBV4-3
SARRGTVEAF	TRBV29-1
SVEDPTDEAF	TRBV29-1
SVTATWGPALDTQY	TRBV29-1
ASSQDERNTGELF	TRBV4-1
ASSSGRSGVQETQY	TRBV11-2
SVGGGQIYGYT	TRBV29-1
ASSLRGPRDEQY	TRBV5-1
ASSSRQGNYGYT	TRBV5-6
AISATYEQY	TRBV10-3
ASSLQASEAF	TRBV18
ASSMGAGAGYGYT	TRBV19
ASSNGQGSYGYT	TRBV5-1
ATSRAGSGDTGELF	TRBV15
ASSPDRKQETQY	TRBV14
AWNDRGTGELF	TRBV30
ASSLSETGNTEAF	TRBV7-2
ASSLDWDRGVETQY	TRBV11-2
ASSYRGLETQY	TRBV27
SVVEQGDKPEAF	TRBV29-1
ASSVSGTVTGELF	TRBV9
ASSHRAVSQETQY	TRBV14
ASSLGSGGANTGELF	TRBV5-4
AWSTGSNTIY	TRBV30
ASSQGLRETQY	TRBV4-1
ASSPQRTGPNTGELF	TRBV7-2
SVAPGGNQPQH	TRBV29-1
ASSLDLGADEQF	TRBV5-4
SVELTSRVRNEQF	TRBV29-1
ASSLPGANYGYT	TRBV5-4
ASSPRQANTEAF	TRBV7-2
ASSRSGLAGGLNTGELF	TRBV11-2
SVRTGEFTEAF	TRBV29-1
ASSELPPTGAGSTEAF	TRBV2
ASSFSPDTQY	TRBV13
ASSYSWGNTEAF	TRBV6-5
SVPRVGSYGYT	TRBV29-1
ASSQADGGTSPLH	TRBV4-1
ASSRSGVEAF	TRBV6-6
ASSLVGAQDTQY	TRBV7-2
AWSVLGAGELF	TRBV30
ASSRQGRNSPLH	TRBV6-1
ASSPQGAISNQPQH	TRBV7-2
ASSQQPNSGGAGGGELF	TRBV4-3
SALNTEAF	TRBV29-1
ASSSTDSRTDTQY	TRBV11-1
ASSSPSLDNYEQY	TRBV7-9
ASSQGDRGIRTQY	TRBV13
ASSQGGGTLYNEQF	TRBV9
ASTRQGSEKLF	TRBV27
ASSPGGLAGGKAGELF	TRBV4-1
ASSPQGSGANVLT	TRBV18